A single T cell receptor beta chain is shown here with its context. Its specificity is unknown. The sample comes from a study of T cell responses to AZD1222 COVID-19 vaccine. The study's findings and limits: Spike-wide coverage was observed for vaccine-associated CD4 TCRs, with dominant responses at 160-218 and 743-854. Spike-specific TCR breadth and depth were elevated following two AZD1222 doses. In the spike-specific TCR repertoire, nearly half reportedly target unmutated variant regions.

Clones were read by immunoSEQ multiplex PCR, and TCRdb kept only the in-frame ones, dropping some. This table holds 75,000 to 100,000 clones, approximately 86% found once. The CDR3 consists of 17 residues. Between the trimmed V and J ends, which lost 0 bases and 0 bases, there was a span of 11 bases. CDR1 and CDR2 from the germline V gene are LNHNV and YYDKDF (reference sequence). The sequence was obtained from an adult in good health. J is TRBJ2-2 and V is TRBV15; possibly TRBD2 for D (5 bases). The sample in question was peripheral blood, obtained on day 0 of AZD1222 vaccination. CDR3 sequence: CATSRDWGDANTGELFF. The DNA of the CDR3 is TGTGCCACCAGCAGAGATTGGGGAGACGCGAACACCGGGGAGCTGTTTTTT.